These 27 T cell receptor beta chains share one sample of origin, sequenced in a study of tumor-infiltrating lymphocytes in primary liver carcinoma. Priming with a constant-region primer yielded TCR beta cDNA from about 540 ng total RNA. Investigators got TCR beta libraries out of three nested multiplex PCR rounds, done with slightly modified ARM-PCR. It was with TRBV1-TRBV30 forward primers and a C-beta reverse primer that the first two PCR rounds were run, at roughly 10 cycles each. TCRdb itself ran the multiplex PCR reads through MiXCR, one entry per CDR3 protein. The sample shows some 110,000 distinct CDR3 sequences, 50% to 80% of them seen only once. Unsorted bulk tissue, about 18-32 mg of it, served as the source for co-extraction of RNA and DNA. Sequencing used liver tumor tissue from sampling region 3. Subset reported: tumor region T3, left-lateral pole. These receptors were obtained from a woman aged 55 to 70 with primary liver carcinoma and hepatitis B virus infection.

There are a few counts of this clonotype. A much more abundant neighbour one base away suggests this may be a read error. The rearrangement joins TRBV11-1 to TRBJ2-1, with D unclear. There are 15 residues in the CDR3. Germline values: CDR1 SGHAT, CDR2 FQDESV (reference sequence). In DNA form, the CDR3 reads TGTGCCAGCAGCATGGAGAGACATGCCTACAATGAGCAGTCCTTC. Translated, it gives CASSMERHAYNEQSF.

This clonotype was seen once. A read error is likely, as this CDR3 ends without the conserved phenylalanine or tryptophan. Because the CDR3's place on the DNA is in doubt, the DNA is left out and the CDR3 is given as listed by TCRdb. The chain joins TRBV29-1 to TRBJ2-5; the DNA was not used to check the table's D call, TRBD2. The CDR3 is 15 amino acids long, termini counted. Germline values: CDR1 SQVTM, CDR2 ANQGSEA. The CDR3 reads CSVEGPAGSIETHYI.

About this clonotype itself: Germline is not matched at one junction end, which may reflect a read error. This chain links TRBV11-2 with TRBJ2-2, with D perhaps matching TRBD2 (5 bases). The CDR3 is 13 residues long. Germline V gene data show CDR1 as SGHAT and CDR2 as FQNNGV. The CDR3 protein is CANSLDRTGEPLF. The CDR3 DNA follows: TGTGCCAACAGCTTAGATAGGACTGGGGAGCCGCTTTTT. The complete variable domain, with remaining parts taken from reference TRBV11-2 and TRBJ2-2, reads EAGVAQSPRYKIIEKRQSVAFWCNPISGHATLYWYQQILGQGPKLLIQFQNNGVVDDSQLPKDRFSAERLKGVDSTLKIQPAKLEDSAVYLCANSLDRTGEPLFGEGSRLTVL.

This clonotype was picked up a small number of times. The genes are TRBV2 and TRBJ2-2; no clear D gene. CDR1 SNHLY and CDR2 FYNNEI come from the germline V gene. The CDR3 consists of 13 residues. With 4 bases removed from V and 8 bases from J, the gap between germline ends came to 11 bases. This CDR3 is CASSAVAAGELFF. CDR3 sequence (DNA): TGTGCCAGCAGTGCGGTGGCCGCGGGGGAGCTGTTTTTT.

This chain joins TRBV11-2 and TRBJ2-1; D may be TRBD2 (5 bases). The CDR3 spans 15 residues. Germline V gene data show CDR1 as SGHAT and CDR2 as FQNNGV. Trimming pared 7 bases from V and 9 bases from J, leaving 22 bases between. The CDR3 DNA sequence: TGTGCCAGCAACTCAGCACTAGGACTGTTGGCTGAGCAGTTCTTC. It encodes CASNSALGLLAEQFF.

In regard to this clonotype: A much larger clone differs by one base, so this may be a read error. This chain links TRBV28 with TRBJ2-7; tentatively, D is TRBD2 (6 bases). Germline values: CDR1 MDHEN, CDR2 SYDVKM. This CDR3 contains 14 residues. Trimming took off 6 bases at V and 4 bases at J, with 16 bases between the two ends. This chain's CDR3 is CASRVMGGVYEQYF. CDR3 DNA sequence: TGTGCCAGCAGGGTGATGGGGGGTGTGTACGAGCAGTACTTC.

This clonotype was found once. Its ends do not fully match the called genes, so a read error is possible. This chain links TRBV11-2 with TRBJ2-2; 11 bases fit TRBD2. Germline V gene lookup returns CDR1 SGHAT and CDR2 FQNNGV. The CDR3 is 15 amino acids. CDR3 amino acids: CASSSRLAGSGDLFF. The CDR3, as DNA: TGTGCCAGCAGCTCAAGACTAGCGGGGTCGGGGGATCTGTTTTTT.

Comments on this clonotype: One end of the junction is discordant with germline, which a read error may explain. V gene TRBV11-2 combines with J gene TRBJ2-3; D is undetermined. Per the germline V gene, CDR1 is SGHAT and CDR2 is FQNNGV. There are 14 residues in the CDR3. CDR3 coding DNA: TGTGCCACCAGCTTAGATAGGGTGGTAGATACGCAATATTTT. Its protein product is CATSLDRVVDTQYF.

The chain employs TRBV19 and TRBJ1-2; possibly TRBD1 for D (5 bases). Germline CDR1 and CDR2: LNHDA and SQIVND (reference sequence). V lost 9 bases to trimming and J lost 7 bases, with 9 bases between them. The CDR3 totals 10 residues. In DNA, the CDR3 is TGTGCCAGCCTCGGGGGTGGCTACACCTTC. Protein: CASLGGGYTF.

This chain uses TRBV20-1 with TRBJ2-7; TRBD2 agrees at 12 bases. The CDR3 is 14 residues long. Germline loops: CDR1 DFQATT, CDR2 SNEGSKA (reference sequence). V lost 4 bases and J lost 6; bases outside the gene matches: 7. CDR3 DNA sequence: TGCAGTGCTAAGGCGACTAGCGGGAGCGGCGAGCAGTACTTC. Its protein product is CSAKATSGSGEQYF.

This clonotype was observed once. Its ends do not fully match the called genes, so a read error is possible. This sequence joins TRBV20-1 and TRBJ2-1; 9 bases fit TRBD1. Germline CDR1 and CDR2: DFQATT and SNEGSKA (reference sequence). The CDR3 runs to 16 residues. The CDR3 is CSARDPGTGPNNEQFF. In DNA, the CDR3 is TGCAGTGCTAGAGATCCGGGGACAGGGCCTAACAATGAGCAGTTCTTT.

This clonotype was seen at least ten times. This chain joins TRBV12-3 or TRBV12-4 and TRBJ2-1; TRBD2 aligns across 12 bases. The CDR3 is made up of 15 amino acids. With 3 bases clipped from V and 8 bases from J, the junction kept 5 bases outside the gene matches. CDR3 loop: CASSFGTSGLDEQFF. CDR3 nucleotides: TGTGCCAGCAGTTTCGGGACTAGCGGGTTGGATGAGCAGTTCTTC.

Ten or more counts support this clonotype. This chain joins TRBV7-8 and TRBJ1-1; TRBD1 aligns across 7 bases. Germline lookup yields CDR1 SGHVS and CDR2 FQNEAQ. The V segment lost 5 bases and the J segment 2 bases; nucleotides outside the gene matches: 5. This CDR3 has 14 amino acids. The CDR3 sequence is CASSLRDSNTEAFF. The CDR3, as DNA: TGTGCCAGCAGCCTTCGGGACAGCAACACTGAAGCTTTCTTT.

Notes on this clonotype: Germline and junction disagree at one end, which may indicate a read error. The gene calls are TRBV29-1 and TRBJ2-3; 10 positions match TRBD2. Germline CDR1 is SQVTM and CDR2 is ANQGSEA. The CDR3 has 14 amino acids. This chain's CDR3 is CSVSGTSDTDMQYF. CDR3 coding DNA: TGCAGTGTTAGCGGGACTAGCGACACAGATATGCAGTATTTT.

This clonotype has just a few counts. The chain links TRBV5-1 to TRBJ2-1, with no clear D. V lost 2 bases to trimming and J lost 0 bases, with 12 bases between them. The CDR3 consists of 16 residues. The germline CDR1 and CDR2 sequences are SGHRS and YFSETQ. CDR3 protein: CASSFYNGPSYNEQFF. The CDR3 DNA is TGCGCCAGCAGCTTCTATAATGGGCCCTCCTACAATGAGCAGTTCTTC. The full variable domain, its missing parts supplied by reference TRBV5-1 and TRBJ2-1, is KAGVTQTPRYLIKTRGQQVTLSCSPISGHRSVSWYQQTPGQGLQFLFEYFSETQRNKGNFPGRFSGRQFSNSRSEMNVSTLELGDSALYLCASSFYNGPSYNEQFFGPGTRLTVL.

The chain has TRBV6-1 and TRBJ1-5; 8 positions agree with TRBD1. Germline CDR1 reads MNHNS; CDR2 reads SASEGT. The V gene end was trimmed by 3 bases and the J gene end by 5 bases; junction bases not matched to a gene: 9. The length of the CDR3 is 16 residues. As DNA, the CDR3 is TGTGCCAGCAGTGATGGGACCCGGGACAGGTATCAGCCCCAGCATTTT. Translation gives CASSDGTRDRYQPQHF.

On this clonotype itself: A much larger clone is a single base away; this may be a read error. The final CDR3 position lacks the conserved phenylalanine or tryptophan, pointing to a likely read error. The chain couples TRBV29-1 to TRBJ1-1, with D maybe TRBD1 (6 bases). Germline V gene data show CDR1 as SQVTM and CDR2 as ANQGSEA. Trimming removed 5 bases at V and 2 bases at J, with 18 bases between. This CDR3 spans 15 amino acids. The CDR3 DNA follows: TGCAGCGTTATGTATTCCGGGACATTAAACACTGAAGCTTTCTCT. This encodes CSVMYSGTLNTEAFS.

A remark on this clonotype: This may come from a read error, since a much larger clone is one base off. The rearrangement joins TRBV28 to TRBJ2-7; D is perhaps TRBD1 (6 bases). Germline lookup yields CDR1 MDHEN and CDR2 SYDVKM. The CDR3 loop spans 19 amino acids. The ends were cut back, 4 bases at V and 3 bases at J, with 28 bases in the middle. This chain's CDR3 is CASSSQRGHMNPGDYEQYF. The CDR3 DNA is TGTGCCAGCAGTTCTCAGAGGGGACACATGAACCCTGGGGACTACGAGCAGTACTTC.

The chain recombines TRBV7-9 with TRBJ2-2, with D possibly being TRBD2 (6 bases). V shed 5 bases and J shed 9 bases, with 22 bases lying between them. This CDR3 region has 16 residues. Germline CDR1 reads SEHNR; CDR2 reads FQNEAQ (reference sequence). The CDR3 protein is CASSLTGCGEARELFF. CDR3 coding DNA: TGTGCCAGCAGCCTAACAGGCTGTGGGGAGGCTAGGGAGCTGTTTTTT. The whole variable domain, filled in from reference TRBV7-9 and TRBJ2-2, reads DTGVSQNPRHKITKRGQNVTFRCDPISEHNRLYWYRQTLGQGPEFLTYFQNEAQLEKSRLLSDRFSAERPKGSFSTLEIQRTEQGDSAMYLCASSLTGCGEARELFFGEGSRLTVL.

The gene calls are TRBV12-3 or TRBV12-4 and TRBJ1-4; maybe TRBD1 (6 bases). CDR3 length: 14 residues. In DNA form, the CDR3 reads TGTGTCGGCAGTTTTGTGGGGGGCAACGAAAAACTGTTTTTT. This codes for CVGSFVGGNEKLFF.

As to this clonotype: At one end the junction does not follow the germline gene, possibly because of a read error. The chain is built from TRBV6-6 and TRBJ2-7; TRBD2 matches at 11 bases. The germline CDR1 and CDR2 sequences are MNHNY and SVGAGI (reference sequence). This CDR3 is 18 amino acids long. CDR3 nucleotides: TGTGCCAGCTGTTATACTTCTGGACTAGCGGGTACTTCCTACGAGCAGTACTTC. Protein product: CASCYTSGLAGTSYEQYF.

The sample holds a few counts of this clonotype. This may come from a read error, since a much larger clone is one base off. This likely comes from a read error, as the CDR3 has no conserved phenylalanine or tryptophan at its end. This chain links TRBV6-6 with TRBJ2-3; D is uncertain. Germline CDR1 is MNHNY and CDR2 is SVGAGI (reference sequence). Trimming removed 2 bases at V and 3 bases at J, with 9 bases between. The CDR3 is made up of 14 amino acids. The CDR3 loop reads CASSYPPTTDTQYL. The CDR3 DNA reads TGTGCCAGCAGTTACCCTCCTACGACAGATACGCAGTATTTG.

Concerning this clonotype itself: No conserved phenylalanine or tryptophan ends this CDR3, so it is likely a read error. This chain uses TRBV6-1 with TRBJ2-3, with 10 bases aligning to TRBD2. This CDR3 has 15 amino acids. Germline CDR1 MNHNS, CDR2 SASEGT. CDR3 residues: CACSEAGSGRNTQYS. The DNA of the CDR3 is TGTGCCTGCAGTGAAGCGGGTAGCGGGAGGAATACGCAGTATTCT.

The table lists this clonotype with a count of one. V is TRBV4-1 and J is TRBJ1-2; D is perhaps TRBD1 (6 bases). CDR1 MGHRA and CDR2 YSYEKL come from the germline V gene. This CDR3 is 14 amino acids long. Trimming took off 3 bases at V and 4 bases at J, with 12 bases between the two ends. CDR3 residues: CASSHAGVSYGYTF. CDR3 DNA: TGCGCCAGCAGCCACGCAGGGGTATCCTATGGCTACACCTTC.

The chain has TRBV12-3 or TRBV12-4 and TRBJ2-7; D assignment may be TRBD1 or TRBD2 (5 bases each). The CDR3 extends over 13 amino acids. V was shortened by 7 bases and J by 9 bases, with 19 bases between the two germline ends. For the CDR3, the DNA is TGTGCCAGCACCTCGGGACCTCCTGGCGGGCAGTACTTC. This encodes CASTSGPPGGQYF.

Regarding this clonotype: This may arise from a read error, as a much more abundant clone is one base away. V and J are TRBV12-5 and TRBJ1-2; 7 nucleotides match TRBD1. The CDR3 totals 14 residues. The germline V gene encodes CDR1 LGHNT and CDR2 FRNRAP. The CDR3 loop reads CANGPGQANYGYTF. The CDR3, as DNA: TGTGCTAATGGTCCCGGACAGGCGAACTATGGCTACACCTTC. The full variable domain, its missing parts supplied by reference TRBV12-5 and TRBJ1-2, is DARVTQTPRHKVTEMGQEVTMRCQPILGHNTVFWYRQTMMQGLELLAYFRNRAPLDDSGMPKDRFSAEMPDATLATLKIQPSEPRDSAVYFCANGPGQANYGYTFGSGTRLTVV.

This clonotype was seen a few times. This chain joins TRBV7-9 and TRBJ2-7; a weak D match, TRBD1 (5 bases). CDR3 length: 16 amino acids. Germline loops: CDR1 SEHNR, CDR2 FQNEAQ (reference sequence). V was clipped by 1 base and J by 2 bases, with 15 bases between them. The CDR3 DNA is TGTGCCAGCAGCTTAGTGGGGCGAGAAACTGCCTACGAGCAGTACTTC. Its translation: CASSLVGRETAYEQYF.